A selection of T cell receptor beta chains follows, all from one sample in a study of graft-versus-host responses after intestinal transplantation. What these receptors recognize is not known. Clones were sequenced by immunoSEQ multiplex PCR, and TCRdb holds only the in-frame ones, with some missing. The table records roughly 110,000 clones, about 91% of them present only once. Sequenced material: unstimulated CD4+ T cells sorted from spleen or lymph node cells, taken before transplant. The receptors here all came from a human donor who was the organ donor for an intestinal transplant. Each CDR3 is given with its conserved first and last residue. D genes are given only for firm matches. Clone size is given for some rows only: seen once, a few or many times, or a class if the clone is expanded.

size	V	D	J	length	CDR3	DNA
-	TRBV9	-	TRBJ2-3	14	CASSALKGTDTQYF	TGTGCCAGCAGCGCTCTGAAGGGCACAGATACGCAGTATTTT
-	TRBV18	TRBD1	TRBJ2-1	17	CASSRQGVRKGGNEQFF	TGTGCCAGCTCGAGACAGGGGGTCCGAAAGGGCGGCAATGAGCAGTTCTTC
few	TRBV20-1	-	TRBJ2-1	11	CSGVASNEQFF	TGCAGTGGAGTAGCCTCCAATGAGCAGTTCTTC
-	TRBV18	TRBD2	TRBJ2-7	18	CASSPRGVIAGSSYEQYF	TGTGCCAGCTCACCCCGTGGGGTTATAGCGGGGAGCTCCTACGAGCAGTACTTC
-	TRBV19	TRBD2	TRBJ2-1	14	CASASGRRYNEQFF	TGTGCCAGTGCAAGCGGGAGAAGATACAATGAGCAGTTCTTC
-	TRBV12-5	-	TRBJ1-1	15	CASGLPLGGAEEAFF	TGTGCTAGTGGTTTGCCCCTCGGCGGGGCAGAAGAAGCTTTCTTT
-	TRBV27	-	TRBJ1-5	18	CASSLSAPLATTNQPQHF	TGTGCCAGCAGTTTGAGCGCGCCCCTGGCCACCACGAATCAGCCCCAGCATTTT
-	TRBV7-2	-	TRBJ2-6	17	CASSLGFTSSGANVLTF	TGTGCCAGCAGCTTAGGATTTACCTCTTCTGGGGCCAACGTCCTGACTTTC
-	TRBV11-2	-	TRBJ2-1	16	CASSLTISSQSDEQFF	TGTGCCAGCAGCCTAACCATCTCTTCCCAGAGCGATGAGCAGTTCTTC
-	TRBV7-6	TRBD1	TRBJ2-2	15	CASSAGTGRAGELFF	TGTGCCAGCAGCGCCGGGACAGGGCGGGCCGGGGAGCTGTTTTTT
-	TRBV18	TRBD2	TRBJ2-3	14	CASSPGLAQYTQYF	TGTGCCAGCTCTCCGGGACTAGCTCAGTATACGCAGTATTTT
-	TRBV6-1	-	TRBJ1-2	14	CASSERGGRGGYTF	TGTGCCAGCAGTGAAAGGGGCGGCAGGGGAGGCTACACCTTC
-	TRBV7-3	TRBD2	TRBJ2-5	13	CASSSPGGETQYF	TGTGCCAGCAGCTCACCCGGGGGGGAGACCCAGTACTTC
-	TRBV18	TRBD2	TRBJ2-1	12	CASSPRGVEQFF	TGTGCCAGCTCCCCCCGGGGGGTCGAGCAGTTCTTC
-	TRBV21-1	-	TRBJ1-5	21	CASSKKGQDLKLSPSNQPQHF	TGTGCCAGCAGCAAAAAGGGACAGGACCTCAAACTTTCTCCTAGCAATCAGCCCCAGCATTTT
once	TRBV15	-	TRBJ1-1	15	CATSRVSGWNTEAFF	TGTGCCACCAGCAGAGTTTCTGGGTGGAACACTGAAGCTTTCTTT
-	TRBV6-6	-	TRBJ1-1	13	CATQRTGWTEAFF	TGTGCCACCCAACGGACGGGATGGACTGAAGCTTTCTTT
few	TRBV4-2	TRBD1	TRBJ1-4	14	CASSPGQGNEKLFF	TGTGCCAGCAGCCCGGGACAGGGAAATGAAAAACTGTTTTTT